Following are 7 T cell receptor beta chains from one sample sequenced in a study of PD-1 blockade in classical Hodgkin lymphoma. The assay was immunoSEQ multiplex PCR, and TCRdb's table has in-frame clones only and misses some. The profile shows around 20,000 clones, around 84% of them singletons. As for time point: cycle 4 day 1 (C4D1), after 5 to 7 weeks of nivolumab. In every patient, relapse followed autologous stem cell transplantation, while exposure to brentuximab vedotin differed. Sequencing used peripheral blood mononuclear cells (PBMCs), obtained before the fourth cycle of nivolumab. These receptors were taken from a human donor with classical Hodgkin lymphoma.

The genes are TRBV25-1 and TRBJ2-3; 7 bases agree with TRBD2. V dropped 11 bases and J dropped 3; count of bases not matched to a gene: 5. Germline lookup yields CDR1 MGHDK and CDR2 SYGVNS. The CDR3 is made up of 12 amino acids. The CDR3 here is CASGAGTDTQYF. The DNA of the CDR3 is TGTGCCTCCGGAGCGGGGACAGATACGCAGTATTTT.

The chain recombines TRBV7-2 with TRBJ1-5; D gene uncertain. The length of the CDR3 is 15 residues. In germline, CDR1 is SGHTA, CDR2 FQGNSA. The V end was cut by 3 bases, the J end by 0 bases, with 9 bases between. The CDR3 bases are TGTGCCAGCAGCTTGTACGGGGATAGCAATCAGCCCCAGCATTTT. This codes for CASSLYGDSNQPQHF.

The chain links TRBV6-6 to TRBJ1-3; no definite D call. The V gene's germline CDR1 is MNHNY and CDR2 SVGAGI (reference sequence). V was trimmed by 2 bases and J by 4 bases, leaving 9 bases between them. The CDR3 is 14 amino acids. CDR3 sequence: CASSYDNGGNTIYF. The DNA for the CDR3 is TGTGCCAGCAGTTACGACAACGGAGGAAACACCATATATTTT.

A few counts support this clone. The CDR3 protein is CASSENRGPPNTGELFF. CDR3 in DNA: TGCGCCAGCAGTGAGAACAGGGGGCCACCGAACACCGGGGAGCTGTTTTTT. The chain employs TRBV10-2 and TRBJ2-2; 9 bases match TRBD1. The CDR3 totals 17 residues. J was trimmed by 0 bases and V by 2 bases; bases with no gene match: 4. Germline CDR1 is WSHSY and CDR2 is SAAADI.

V is TRBV9 and J is TRBJ2-1; D remains ambiguous. There are 14 residues in the CDR3. The germline V and J ends were trimmed by 0 bases and 8 bases, with 12 bases remaining between them. Germline lookup yields CDR1 SGDLS and CDR2 YYNGEE. The CDR3 spells CASSVEVGEDEQFF. The CDR3 DNA reads TGTGCCAGCAGCGTAGAGGTGGGTGAGGATGAGCAGTTCTTC. The full variable domain, in which reference TRBV9 and TRBJ2-1 provide the parts outside the CDR3, is DSGVTQTPKHLITATGQRVTLRCSPRSGDLSVYWYQQSLDQGLQFLIQYYNGEERAKGNILERFSAQQFPDLHSELNLSSLELGDSALYFCASSVEVGEDEQFFGPGTRLTVL.

The V and J genes are TRBV4-1 and TRBJ1-2, with D perhaps TRBD1 (5 bases). V lost 3 bases to trimming and J lost 3 bases, with 11 bases between them. The V gene's germline CDR1 is MGHRA and CDR2 YSYEKL. CDR3 length: 14 residues. This CDR3 is CASSQVTGYYGYTF. The CDR3 nucleotides read TGCGCCAGCAGCCAGGTTACAGGATACTATGGCTACACCTTC.

V is TRBV5-6 and J is TRBJ2-7, with D perhaps TRBD1 (6 bases). Trimming took 3 bases from V and 4 from J, leaving 8 bases between them. The germline CDR1 and CDR2 sequences are SGHDT and YYEEEE. The length of the CDR3 is 12 residues. CDR3 loop: CASSWGQYEQYF. The CDR3 coding sequence is TGTGCCAGCAGCTGGGGGCAGTACGAGCAGTACTTC.